Given below is one T cell receptor (beta chain) in context. These data belong to a study of blood T cell repertoires in COVID-19. Sequencing was performed with immunoSEQ multiplex PCR; in TCRdb, only in-frame clones are kept and a portion is missing. The sample yields hundreds of thousands of clones, about 91% seen once. Germline CDR1 reads SGDLS; CDR2 reads YYNGEE. Trimming pared 4 bases from V and 5 bases from J, leaving 18 bases between. The CDR3 totals 15 residues. This sequence originates from a woman aged 25-40 years with COVID-19, enrolled during active disease. This chain uses TRBV9 with TRBJ2-5, with D possibly being TRBD1 (7 bases). The source material was peripheral blood. CDR3 loop: CASSLIGGRGETQYF. Written as DNA, the CDR3 is TGTGCCAGCAGCCTTATCGGGGGCAGGGGGGAGACCCAGTACTTC.